Sequencing of this TCR beta chain was carried out in a study of cytomegalovirus exposure and HLA in healthy donors. From germline, CDR1 is SNHLY and CDR2 FYNNEI. V was clipped by 4 bases and J by 1 base, with 7 bases between them. The CDR3 is 13 residues long. The PCR used 60 Vbeta and 13 Jbeta primers. Using immunoSEQ multiplex PCR, the repertoire was profiled, and TCRdb retains in-frame clones only, with some absent. The sample lists approximately 90,000 clones, approximately 77% occurring once. Sample: PBMCs. This TCR was recovered from a man aged 25 to 40 in good health and CMV-seronegative. This chain joins TRBV2 and TRBJ1-1; no definite D call. In nucleotides, the CDR3 is TGTGCCAGCAGTGGGCAATGGAACACTGAAGCTTTCTTT. This gives the protein CASSGQWNTEAFF.